The next 21 T cell receptor beta chains were all read from a single sample in a study of cytomegalovirus exposure and HLA in healthy donors. The PCR ran on 60 Vbeta and 13 Jbeta primers. Generated by immunoSEQ multiplex PCR, the TCRdb table keeps only in-frame clones and is missing some. Among 240,000 or so clones, about four fifths were seen once, and the ten largest hold 5.4%. Sequenced: PBMCs. The receptor source for this set is a woman in her thirties or forties in good health and CMV-seropositive.

V gene TRBV7-3 combines with J gene TRBJ1-2, with a weak D call TRBD1 (5 bases). The CDR3 is 14 amino acids. V lost 2 bases and J 3 bases, leaving 10 bases between the germline ends. Germline V gene sequence: CDR1 SGHTA, CDR2 FQGTGA. For the CDR3, the DNA is TGTGCCAGCAGCTTAGGTGGGGCGTACTATGGCTACACCTTC. Protein sequence: CASSLGGAYYGYTF.

This chain connects TRBV11-2 to TRBJ1-2; possibly TRBD1 for D (6 bases). The CDR3 runs to 15 residues. V was trimmed by 3 bases and J by 7 bases, leaving 18 bases between them. Germline CDR1 and CDR2: SGHAT and FQNNGV. In DNA, the CDR3 is TGTGCCAGCAGCTTCAAGAGGGGGGGGGCGCGTGGCTACACCTTC. Amino acids: CASSFKRGGARGYTF.

This clone turned up a few times. V is TRBV29-1 and J is TRBJ1-2; 7 nucleotides align to TRBD1. This CDR3 contains 14 residues. Trimming at V came to 6 bases and at J to 4 bases, leaving 11 bases not matched to a gene. Germline assignment: CDR1 SQVTM and CDR2 ANQGSEA. CDR3 loop: CSVGDRAPFYGYTF. DNA of the CDR3: TGCAGCGTGGGAGACAGGGCGCCATTCTATGGCTACACCTTC.

The chain uses TRBV6-5 and TRBJ1-4; no reliable D call. Germline CDR1 is MNHEY and CDR2 is SVGAGI. Trimming removed 0 bases at V and 5 bases at J, with 10 bases between. The CDR3 consists of 15 residues. The CDR3 region has the DNA TGTGCCAGCAGTTACTCGCGGAGCGTGAATGAAAAACTGTTTTTT. Translating it yields CASSYSRSVNEKLFF.

The chain links TRBV19 to TRBJ2-2, with 7 positions matching TRBD1. V was pared by 5 bases and J by 7 bases, with 7 bases of the junction left unmatched. This CDR3 comprises 14 residues. The germline CDR1 and CDR2 sequences are LNHDA and SQIVND (reference sequence). CDR3 nucleotide sequence: TGTGCCAGTAGTCCGCGACAGGGAAACGGGGAGCTGTTTTTT. Its protein is CASSPRQGNGELFF. Complete variable domain (other parts from reference TRBV19 and TRBJ2-2): DGGITQSPKYLFRKEGQNVTLSCEQNLNHDAMYWYRQDPGQGLRLIYYSQIVNDFQKGDIAEGYSVSREKKESFPLTVTSAQKNPTAFYLCASSPRQGNGELFFGEGSRLTVL.

The CDR3 loop is CASSLHPAGVGETQYF. The CDR3 DNA reads TGTGCCAGCAGCTTACACCCCGCGGGAGTCGGGGAGACCCAGTACTTC. The V gene is TRBV7-3, the J gene TRBJ2-5; 7 bases fit TRBD2. J gave up 5 bases and V 2 bases, and 11 bases lay outside the gene matches. Germline V gives CDR1 SGHTA, CDR2 FQGTGA. The CDR3 has 16 residues.

The chain carries TRBV25-1 and TRBJ1-4; D call uncertain. Trimming shortened V by 6 bases and J by 4 bases, and 3 bases separated the two germline ends. Per the germline V gene, CDR1 is MGHDK and CDR2 is SYGVNS. The CDR3 runs to 11 residues. Written as DNA, the CDR3 is TGTGCCAGCAGGAGTAATGAAAAACTGTTTTTT. This codes for CASRSNEKLFF.

The genes are TRBV27 and TRBJ1-1, with a weak D call TRBD1 (6 bases). Germline V gene lookup returns CDR1 MNHEY and CDR2 SMNVEV (reference sequence). This CDR3 is 14 amino acids long. V was cut by 1 base and J by 3 bases, with 9 bases left in between. In nucleotides, the CDR3 is TGTGCCAGCAGTTTATTTAGGACAGACACTGAAGCTTTCTTT. Its translation is CASSLFRTDTEAFF.

This rearrangement joins TRBV6-1 to TRBJ1-5, with 7 bases lining up with TRBD1. The V and J ends lost 6 bases and 3 bases, in that order; junction bases with no gene match: 8. This CDR3 has 15 residues. CDR1 is MNHNS and CDR2 is SASEGT in the germline V gene. The CDR3 protein is CASRFTGVVNQPQHF. CDR3 nucleotide sequence: TGTGCCAGCAGATTCACAGGGGTGGTCAATCAGCCCCAGCATTTT.

This chain's CDR3 is CASSSKIRLAGTDTQYF. For the CDR3, the DNA is TGTGCCAGCAGTTCCAAAATCCGACTAGCGGGCACAGATACGCAGTATTTT. The J gene is TRBJ2-3, the V gene TRBV27; 9 bases line up with TRBD2. Germline V gene lookup returns CDR1 MNHEY and CDR2 SMNVEV (reference sequence). The CDR3 loop spans 17 amino acids. V gave up 4 bases and J gave up 1 base; unmatched junction bases: 9.

A single count supports this clone. This sequence joins TRBV7-3 and TRBJ2-2; perhaps TRBD2 as D (5 bases). V lost 3 bases, J lost 8 bases, and 13 bases lay in between. Germline lookup yields CDR1 SGHTA and CDR2 FQGTGA. The CDR3 has 14 amino acids. The CDR3 here is CASSFNGNSGELFF. CDR3 in DNA: TGTGCCAGCAGCTTTAACGGGAACAGTGGGGAGCTGTTTTTT.

This clone has only one observation. The chain links TRBV6-5 to TRBJ2-3; the D is unclear. This CDR3 has 12 amino acids. Germline lookup yields CDR1 MNHEY and CDR2 SVGAGI. V was pared by 6 bases and J by 6 bases, with 10 bases between. The CDR3 region is CASSRSADTQYF. The CDR3 nucleotides read TGTGCCAGCAGCCGCAGTGCCGATACGCAGTATTTT.

The chain joins TRBV11-2 to TRBJ2-3, with 8 bases matching TRBD1. The CDR3 is 19 residues long. Trimming removed 2 bases from V and 6 bases from J; junction bases left unmatched: 19. Germline V lookup: CDR1 SGHAT, CDR2 FQNNGV. CDR3: CASSLNRMRQGLYGDTQYF. The CDR3 DNA reads TGTGCCAGCAGCTTAAATCGGATGAGACAGGGGCTTTATGGGGATACGCAGTATTTT.

The chain links TRBV12-5 to TRBJ2-1; D perhaps matches TRBD2 (6 bases). V lost 0 bases, J lost 3 bases, and 12 bases lay in between. This CDR3 region has 16 residues. CDR1 is LGHNT and CDR2 is FRNRAP in the germline V gene. CDR3 region: CASGLVRGVVYNEQFF. The DNA for the CDR3 is TGTGCTAGTGGTTTGGTTCGCGGGGTTGTCTACAATGAGCAGTTCTTC.

The chain is built from TRBV19 and TRBJ1-5, with D maybe TRBD1 (5 bases). Germline assignment: CDR1 LNHDA and CDR2 SQIVND (reference sequence). The CDR3 has 17 amino acids. Trimming cost V 2 bases and J 4 bases, with 18 bases left between them. DNA of the CDR3: TGTGCCAGTAGTATAAGCATTGGCAGGGTTAGAAATCAGCCCCAGCATTTT. Protein sequence: CASSISIGRVRNQPQHF.

The count of this clone is one. The chain recombines TRBV4-1 with TRBJ1-5; the D is unclear. The CDR3 contains 15 residues. CDR1 is MGHRA and CDR2 is YSYEKL in the germline V gene. V was pared by 1 base and J by 6 bases, with 13 bases between. The CDR3 loop is CASSQGRFGGQPQHF. The CDR3 DNA reads as TGCGCCAGCAGCCAAGGAAGGTTCGGAGGTCAGCCCCAGCATTTT.

The chain links TRBV19 to TRBJ1-2; weak D call: TRBD1 (6 bases). Germline V lookup: CDR1 LNHDA, CDR2 SQIVND (reference sequence). This CDR3 has 14 amino acids. V was shortened by 9 bases and J by 6 bases, with 20 bases between the two germline ends. CDR3 bases: TGTGCCAGCAAAATGACCTCGACAGGAGATGGCTACACCTTC. It specifies CASKMTSTGDGYTF.

The chain carries TRBV18 and TRBJ2-1; D is possibly TRBD2 (6 bases). Trimming took off 4 bases at V and 9 bases at J, with 16 bases between the two ends. This CDR3 region has 14 residues. Germline loops: CDR1 KGHSH, CDR2 LQKENI. The CDR3 nucleotides read TGTGCCAGCTCACGAAGAGAGGCGGGGTTTGAGCAGTTCTTC. Its protein is CASSRREAGFEQFF.

The chain links TRBV5-4 to TRBJ2-1; D remains unclear. This CDR3 has 13 amino acids. Trimming pared 4 bases from V and 6 bases from J, leaving 11 bases between. Looked up from germline, CDR1 is SGHNT and CDR2 is YYREEE (reference sequence). CDR3 loop: CASSKLDFNEQFF. The DNA for the CDR3 is TGTGCCAGCAGCAAGCTTGATTTCAATGAGCAGTTCTTC.

This chain links TRBV2 with TRBJ1-2; 10 bases line up with TRBD1. Germline V gives CDR1 SNHLY, CDR2 FYNNEI. V gave up 6 bases and J gave up 8 bases; unmatched junction bases: 6. The CDR3 totals 13 residues. This CDR3 reads CASRDRGHGGYTF. The CDR3, as DNA: TGTGCCAGCAGAGACAGGGGGCATGGGGGCTACACCTTC.

J is TRBJ2-7 and V is TRBV5-1, with D maybe TRBD1 (5 bases). The CDR3 contains 14 residues. V lost 0 bases and J lost 3, with 10 bases in between. Germline loops: CDR1 SGHRS, CDR2 YFSETQ. The CDR3 DNA is TGCGCCAGCAGCTTGGAAGGCAGGGTCTACGAGCAGTACTTC. This translates into CASSLEGRVYEQYF.